The 10 T cell receptor beta chains listed next were all sequenced from one sample in a study of shared clonotypes between healthy human individuals (dated by TCRdb to between 2020 and 2021). CD8 naive samples were obtained by positive selection for CCR7 among CD45RO-negative cells, yielding a CD45RA+CCR7+ population from which TemRA cells were excluded. Preparation of the library involved the immunoSEQ multiplex PCR assay. TCRdb mirrors the immuneACCESS table, restricted to in-frame sequences. Some clones are absent from its copies; in checked studies, under half trace to an unresolved V gene, and the reason for the others is unknown. The sample data list about 2.1 million clones, and more than 85% of these were observed just once. The leading ten clones occupy under 2% of the sample. Input material: naive CD8+ T cells from PBMCs. The meaning of the sample's cell subset or site label: CD45RA+CCR7+. Receptors originate from a man younger than 35 in good health. Some clones in this sample may be carry-over from other donors' samples.

J is TRBJ1-1 and V is TRBV18, with D unresolved. V lost 2 bases, J lost 1 base, and 11 bases lay in between. The CDR3 consists of 15 residues. The germline gives CDR1 KGHSH, CDR2 LQKENI. The CDR3 DNA reads TGTGCCAGCTCACCATACGTTGACGGGAACACTGAAGCTTTCTTT. This gives the protein CASSPYVDGNTEAFF. The entire variable domain, with the rest obtained from reference TRBV18 and TRBJ1-1, is as follows: NAGVMQNPRHLVRRRGQEARLRCSPMKGHSHVYWYRQLPEEGLKFMVYLQKENIIDESGMPKERFSAEFPKEGPSILRIQQVVRGDSAAYFCASSPYVDGNTEAFFGQGTRLTVV.

V is TRBV6-5 and J is TRBJ2-1, with no clear D. V lost 6 bases to trimming and J lost 8 bases, with 11 bases between them. CDR1 is MNHEY and CDR2 is SVGAGI in the germline V gene. This CDR3 contains 12 residues. In DNA, the CDR3 is TGTGCCAGCAGACCGTCTGTGCATGAGCAGTTCTTC. It encodes CASRPSVHEQFF.

The chain has TRBV27 and TRBJ2-3; D remains unclear. CDR3 length: 14 amino acids. Trimming took 8 bases from V and 2 from J, leaving 14 bases between them. In germline, CDR1 is MNHEY, CDR2 SMNVEV (reference sequence). In DNA form, the CDR3 reads TGTGCCAGCTCACACAGAGAACCCACAGATACGCAGTATTTT. Amino acid sequence: CASSHREPTDTQYF.

The chain is built from TRBV30 and TRBJ1-1; D not certain. Trimming removed 2 bases at V and 1 base at J, with 17 bases between. Germline lookup yields CDR1 GTSNPN and CDR2 SVGIG (reference sequence). The CDR3 is 16 residues long. The CDR3 loop reads CAWSIYRGPTNTEAFF. In nucleotides, the CDR3 is TGTGCCTGGAGTATCTACAGAGGACCTACGAACACTGAAGCTTTCTTT.

The rearrangement links TRBV28 to TRBJ1-5, with a possible D match to TRBD1 (5 bases). Trimming left V 6 bases short and J 0 bases short, with 15 bases between. Germline V CDR1 and CDR2: MDHEN, SYDVKM. The CDR3 has 16 residues. CDR3 nucleotides: TGTGCCAGCAGGGGACCGGGACCTTATAGCAATCAGCCCCAGCATTTT. It specifies CASRGPGPYSNQPQHF.

The chain employs TRBV5-4 and TRBJ1-3; no clear D. Trimming removed 0 bases at V and 3 bases at J, with 13 bases between. CDR3 length: 16 amino acids. The germline CDR1 and CDR2 sequences are SGHNT and YYREEE (reference sequence). The CDR3 coding sequence is TGTGCCAGCAGCTTGGACGGGGAAGTAATTGGAAACACCATATATTTT. This translates into CASSLDGEVIGNTIYF.

The CDR3 is CATSPQEAFPPGELFF. CDR3 coding DNA: TGTGCCACCAGTCCCCAGGAAGCGTTCCCCCCCGGGGAGCTGTTTTTT. J is TRBJ2-2 and V is TRBV15, with D hard to call. Germline V gene data show CDR1 as LNHNV and CDR2 as YYDKDF (reference sequence). Between the trimmed V and J ends, which lost 6 bases and 6 bases, there was a span of 20 bases. The length of the CDR3 is 16 residues.

For this clone: The sample contains more than one DNA sequence encoding this CDR3. The chain uses TRBV7-9 and TRBJ2-1; 7 bases map to TRBD1. The junction had 7 bases not matched to a gene; V was cut back by 3 bases and J by 8 bases. Germline loops: CDR1 SEHNR, CDR2 FQNEAQ (reference sequence). The CDR3 is 14 amino acids. CDR3 in DNA: TGTGCCAGCAGCTTGAGGGACAGAGGGGATGAGCAGTTCTTC. Translated, it gives CASSLRDRGDEQFF.

V is TRBV27 and J is TRBJ2-1; 12 bases line up with TRBD2. Germline V lookup: CDR1 MNHEY, CDR2 SMNVEV (reference sequence). After removal of 2 bases from V and 9 bases from J, the junction contained 5 bases not matched to a gene. This CDR3 is built from 15 residues. CDR3 sequence reads: CASSLLAGGPGEQFF. CDR3 DNA sequence: TGTGCCAGCAGTTTACTAGCGGGAGGGCCCGGTGAGCAGTTCTTC.

About this clone itself: Other DNA sequences in this specimen translate into the identical CDR3. This chain links TRBV27 with TRBJ1-4; TRBD1 might be the D (6 bases). Germline lookup yields CDR1 MNHEY and CDR2 SMNVEV (reference sequence). CDR3 length equals 14 residues. V shed 2 bases and J shed 5 bases, with 9 bases lying between them. This chain's CDR3 is CASSLQTGNEKLFF. In DNA, the CDR3 is TGTGCCAGCAGTTTACAGACAGGAAATGAAAAACTGTTTTTT.